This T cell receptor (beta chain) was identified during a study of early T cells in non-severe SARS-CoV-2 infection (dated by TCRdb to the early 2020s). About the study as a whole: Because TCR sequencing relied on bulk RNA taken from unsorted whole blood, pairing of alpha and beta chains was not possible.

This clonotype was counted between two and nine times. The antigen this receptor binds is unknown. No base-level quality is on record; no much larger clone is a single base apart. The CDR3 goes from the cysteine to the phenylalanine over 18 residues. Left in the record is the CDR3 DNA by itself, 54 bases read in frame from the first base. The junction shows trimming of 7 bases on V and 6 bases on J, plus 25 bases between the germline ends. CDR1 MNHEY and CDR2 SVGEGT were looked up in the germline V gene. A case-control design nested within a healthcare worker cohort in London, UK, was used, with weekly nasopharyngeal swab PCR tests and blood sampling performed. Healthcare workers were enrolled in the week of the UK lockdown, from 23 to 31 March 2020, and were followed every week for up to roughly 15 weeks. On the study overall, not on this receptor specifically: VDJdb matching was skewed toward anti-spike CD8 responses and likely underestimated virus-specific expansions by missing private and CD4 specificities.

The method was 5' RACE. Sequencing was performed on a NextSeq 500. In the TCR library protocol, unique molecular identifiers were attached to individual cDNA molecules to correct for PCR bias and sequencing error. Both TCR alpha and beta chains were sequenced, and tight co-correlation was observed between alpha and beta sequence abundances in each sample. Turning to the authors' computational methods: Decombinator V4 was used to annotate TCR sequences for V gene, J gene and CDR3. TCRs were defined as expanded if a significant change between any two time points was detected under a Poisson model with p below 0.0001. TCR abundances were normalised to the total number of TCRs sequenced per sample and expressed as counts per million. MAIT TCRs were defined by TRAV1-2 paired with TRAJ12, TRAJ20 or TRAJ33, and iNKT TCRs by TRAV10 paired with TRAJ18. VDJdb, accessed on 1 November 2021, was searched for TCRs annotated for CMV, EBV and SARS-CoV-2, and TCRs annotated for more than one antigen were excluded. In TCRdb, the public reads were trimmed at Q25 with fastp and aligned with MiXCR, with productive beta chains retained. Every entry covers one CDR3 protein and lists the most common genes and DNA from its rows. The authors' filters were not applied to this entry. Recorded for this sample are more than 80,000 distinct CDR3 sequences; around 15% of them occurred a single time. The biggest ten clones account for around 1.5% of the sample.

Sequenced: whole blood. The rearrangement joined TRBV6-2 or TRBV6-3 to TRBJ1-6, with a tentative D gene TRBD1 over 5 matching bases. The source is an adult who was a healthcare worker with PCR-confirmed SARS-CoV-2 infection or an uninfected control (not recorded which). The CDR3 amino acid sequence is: CASTYHRGSGRGNSPLHF. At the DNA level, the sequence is TGTGCCAGCACCTACCATCGGGGGTCAGGGAGGGGTAATTCACCCCTCCACTTT.